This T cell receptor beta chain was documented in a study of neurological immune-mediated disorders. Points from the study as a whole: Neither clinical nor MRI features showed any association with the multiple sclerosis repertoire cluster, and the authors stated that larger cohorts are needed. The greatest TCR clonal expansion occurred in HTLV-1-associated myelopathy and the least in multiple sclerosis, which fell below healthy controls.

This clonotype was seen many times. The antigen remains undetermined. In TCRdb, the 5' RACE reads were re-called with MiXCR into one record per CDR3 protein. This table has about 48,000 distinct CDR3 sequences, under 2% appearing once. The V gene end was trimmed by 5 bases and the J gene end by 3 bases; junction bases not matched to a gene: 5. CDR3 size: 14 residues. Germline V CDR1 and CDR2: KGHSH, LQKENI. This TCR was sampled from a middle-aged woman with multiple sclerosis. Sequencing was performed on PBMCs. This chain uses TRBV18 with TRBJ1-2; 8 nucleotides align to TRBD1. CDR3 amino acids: CASSSGQVDYGYTF. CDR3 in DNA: TGTGCCAGCTCATCGGGACAGGTTGACTATGGCTACACCTTC.